A single sample is the source of the 22 T cell receptor beta chains below, sequenced in a study of blood T cell repertoires in COVID-19. Data came from immunoSEQ multiplex PCR; TCRdb stores just in-frame clones and leaves some out. The sample lists 250,000 to 350,000 clones, about four fifths occurring once. Sequenced sample: peripheral blood. These receptors were taken from a person aged 65-85 years with COVID-19, enrolled during active disease.

The chain couples TRBV5-4 to TRBJ1-2; D possibly corresponds to TRBD1 (5 bases). The CDR3 is made up of 14 amino acids. Germline assignment: CDR1 SGHNT and CDR2 YYREEE (reference sequence). Trimming removed 4 bases at V and 3 bases at J, with 13 bases between. CDR3 sequence (DNA): TGTGCCAGCAGCCTTGCGGGGGGGGACTATGGCTACACCTTC. Residues: CASSLAGGDYGYTF.

V and J are TRBV2 and TRBJ2-2; TRBD1 might be the D (6 bases). The CDR3 consists of 15 residues. V lost 4 bases, J lost 1 base, and 10 bases lay in between. CDR1 and CDR2 from the germline V gene are SNHLY and FYNNEI. The CDR3 sequence is CASSGQDGNTGELFF. CDR3 nucleotides: TGTGCCAGCAGTGGACAGGATGGGAACACCGGGGAGCTGTTTTTT.

The chain links TRBV2 to TRBJ1-4, with no clear D. Germline V gives CDR1 SNHLY, CDR2 FYNNEI. Trimming removed 2 bases from V and 0 bases from J, with 10 bases in between. The CDR3 has 16 residues. Here the CDR3 DNA reads TGTGCCAGCAGTGAAAAACGGGTTGCAACTAATGAAAAACTGTTTTTT. The encoded protein is CASSEKRVATNEKLFF.

The chain links TRBV7-2 to TRBJ1-1, with a weak D call TRBD1 (5 bases). CDR3 size: 14 residues. With 1 base removed from V and 5 bases from J, the gap between germline ends came to 11 bases. Germline V CDR1 and CDR2: SGHTA, FQGNSA. CDR3 protein: CASSLEAGWTEAFF. CDR3 DNA sequence: TGTGCCAGCAGCTTAGAGGCAGGGTGGACTGAAGCTTTCTTT.

CDR3 region: CASSLAGGRSGANVLTF. In nucleotides, the CDR3 is TGCGCCAGCAGCTTAGCGGGGGGCCGGTCTGGGGCCAACGTCCTGACTTTC. The V call is TRBV4-1, the J call TRBJ2-6; TRBD2 matches 10 bases. Germline V lookup: CDR1 MGHRA, CDR2 YSYEKL. Trimming cost V 5 bases and J 1 base; bases outside gene matches: 5. CDR3 length equals 17 residues.

The chain is built from TRBV5-1 and TRBJ2-7; D may be TRBD2 (5 bases). CDR1 is SGHRS and CDR2 is YFSETQ in the germline V gene. Trimming shortened V by 3 bases and J by 0 bases, and 16 bases separated the two germline ends. This CDR3 is built from 16 residues. This CDR3 reads CASSWASSGSSYEQYF. CDR3 in DNA: TGCGCCAGCAGCTGGGCAAGCAGCGGCAGCTCCTACGAGCAGTACTTC.

The chain combines TRBV7-2 with TRBJ2-7, with TRBD1 matching over 10 bases. Germline lookup yields CDR1 SGHTA and CDR2 FQGNSA. J gave up 6 bases and V 5 bases, and 4 bases lay outside the gene matches. This CDR3 comprises 13 residues. CDR3 protein: CASSRTGGREQYF. CDR3 nucleotide sequence: TGTGCCAGCAGCCGGACAGGGGGGCGCGAGCAGTACTTC.

This clone was seen once. This chain links TRBV5-1 with TRBJ2-5, with 10 bases that match TRBD2. Germline CDR1 is SGHRS and CDR2 is YFSETQ. V trimming: 0 bases; J trimming: 2 bases; junction bases outside the gene matches: 10. The CDR3 is made up of 18 amino acids. The CDR3 DNA reads as TGCGCCAGCAGCTTGGCCCCGTGGGCTAGCGGGGGACAAGAGACCCAGTACTTC. It specifies CASSLAPWASGGQETQYF.

This rearrangement joins TRBV7-3 to TRBJ1-6, with TRBD1 identical over 7 bases. There are 14 residues in the CDR3. The germline CDR1 and CDR2 sequences are SGHTA and FQGTGA. V trimming: 8 bases; J trimming: 6 bases; junction bases outside the gene matches: 7. The CDR3 DNA reads as TGTGCCAGCGGCCCTGGGACAGCTAATTCACCCCTCCACTTT. As protein: CASGPGTANSPLHF.

The gene calls are TRBV11-3 and TRBJ1-1, with D unresolved. The CDR3 has 15 amino acids. V dropped 4 bases and J dropped 4 bases, with 16 bases sitting between them. Germline V lookup: CDR1 SGHNT, CDR2 YENEEA. This CDR3 reads CASSSSPSGVTEAFF. The CDR3 coding sequence is TGTGCCAGCAGCTCCTCTCCCTCCGGGGTCACTGAAGCTTTCTTT.

The J gene is TRBJ2-4, the V gene TRBV7-8; 14 nucleotides align to TRBD2. The CDR3 sequence is 22 residues long. From germline, CDR1 is SGHVS and CDR2 FQNEAQ. The V and J ends lost 1 base and 1 base, in that order; junction bases with no gene match: 15. The CDR3 DNA reads as TGTGCCAGCAGCTTAGTGGGACTAGGACTAGCGGGAGGCCTAGCTGCCAAAAACATTCAGTACTTC. Translation: CASSLVGLGLAGGLAAKNIQYF.

The chain carries TRBV4-3 and TRBJ2-3; unclear D gene. The germline gives CDR1 LGHNA, CDR2 YSLEER. V lost 1 base and J lost 6, with 14 bases in between. The CDR3 totals 15 residues. CDR3 loop: CASSQGFGSRDTQYF. In DNA, the CDR3 is TGCGCCAGCAGCCAAGGATTCGGGTCTAGGGATACGCAGTATTTT.

This clone was seen a single time. This chain links TRBV30 with TRBJ2-5; TRBD2 agrees at 8 bases. Germline trimming cut 6 bases from V and 1 base from J; bases unmatched to any gene: 4. Germline lookup yields CDR1 GTSNPN and CDR2 SVGIG (reference sequence). CDR3 length: 13 residues. CDR3 nucleotide sequence: TGTGCCTGCCCCGGGAGGGCCCAAGAGACCCAGTACTTC. Protein product: CACPGRAQETQYF.

This clone was observed a handful of times. The V and J genes are TRBV5-1 and TRBJ1-6, with D possibly matching TRBD1 (5 bases). The CDR3 length is 15 residues. The V gene's germline CDR1 is SGHRS and CDR2 YFSETQ. Trimming took off 0 bases at V and 8 bases at J, with 12 bases between the two ends. The CDR3 DNA is TGCGCCAGCAGCTTGGCCGGGGGGAATCATTCACCCCTCCACTTT. This sequence encodes CASSLAGGNHSPLHF.

The chain has TRBV7-3 and TRBJ1-5; D is uncertain. The CDR3 has 19 residues. The V gene lost 4 bases and the J gene lost 0 bases, with 22 bases spanning the gap. Germline V gene lookup returns CDR1 SGHTA and CDR2 FQGTGA. The CDR3, as DNA: TGTGCCAGCAGCTCGTTACCGGGAGCCGCCCTCTTTAGCAATCAGCCCCAGCATTTT. This translates into CASSSLPGAALFSNQPQHF.

The sample holds one count of this clone. This chain uses TRBV5-5 with TRBJ2-5, with D perhaps TRBD1 (5 bases). Trimming took 0 bases from V and 4 from J, leaving 19 bases between them. This CDR3 is 17 amino acids long. Looked up from germline, CDR1 is SGHKS and CDR2 is YYEKEE (reference sequence). The CDR3 region has the DNA TGTGCCAGCAGCTTGGGAGCGTTGCAGGGTCGGGCAGAGACCCAGTACTTC. The encoded protein is CASSLGALQGRAETQYF.

This clone has a handful of counts. The V gene is TRBV6-5, the J gene TRBJ2-2, with 7 bases matching TRBD1. Germline V gene data show CDR1 as MNHEY and CDR2 as SVGAGI. V shed 6 bases and J 4 bases; nucleotides not matched to a gene: 5. This CDR3 is 14 amino acids long. The CDR3 nucleotides read TGTGCCAGCAGGTGGGACAGTATCACCGGGGAGCTGTTTTTT. It yields the protein CASRWDSITGELFF.

The chain links TRBV7-2 to TRBJ2-3; D possibly corresponds to TRBD2 (6 bases). This CDR3 is built from 15 residues. The germline CDR1 and CDR2 sequences are SGHTA and FQGNSA. The V end was cut by 1 base, the J end by 7 bases, with 15 bases between. Written as DNA, the CDR3 is TGTGCCAGCAGCTTAGACCCGGGAGTTAGAAATACGCAGTATTTT. It is translated as CASSLDPGVRNTQYF. The full variable domain, in which reference TRBV7-2 and TRBJ2-3 provide the parts outside the CDR3, is GAGVSQSPSNKVTEKGKDVELRCDPISGHTALYWYRQSLGQGLEFLIYFQGNSAPDKSGLPSDRFSAERTGGSVSTLTIQRTQQEDSAVYLCASSLDPGVRNTQYFGPGTRLTVL.

The chain recombines TRBV29-1 with TRBJ2-3, with D maybe TRBD2 (5 bases). The CDR3 is 12 residues long. Germline CDR1 is SQVTM and CDR2 is ANQGSEA. Trimming left V 3 bases short and J 4 bases short, with 8 bases between. CDR3 in DNA: TGCAGCGTTGATGGCGGGCCAGATACGCAGTATTTT. Its protein is CSVDGGPDTQYF.

This rearrangement joins TRBV19 to TRBJ1-1; D is unresolved. Deletions cut 4 bases from V and 1 base from J, with 10 bases between. CDR3 size: 14 residues. CDR1 is LNHDA and CDR2 is SQIVND in the germline V gene (reference sequence). The CDR3 DNA is TGTGCCAGTAGTAGCGACGGAGCGAACACTGAAGCTTTCTTT. Its protein product is CASSSDGANTEAFF.

The chain links TRBV25-1 to TRBJ1-1, with 7 bases aligning to TRBD1. After removal of 3 bases from V and 2 bases from J, the junction contained 15 bases not matched to a gene. The CDR3 has 18 amino acids. Per the germline V gene, CDR1 is MGHDK and CDR2 is SYGVNS. Written as DNA, the CDR3 is TGTGCCAGCAGTGAGGACCGGGACAGCGTCGGGGGAAACACTGAAGCTTTCTTT. This encodes CASSEDRDSVGGNTEAFF.

The chain joins TRBV28 to TRBJ1-2; maybe TRBD1 (6 bases). CDR1 and CDR2 (germline): MDHEN, SYDVKM. CDR3 length: 16 amino acids. V was shortened by 8 bases and J by 2 bases, with 21 bases between the two germline ends. CDR3 in DNA: TGTGCCAGCTTCATTTCCGGGACACTCATCAACTATGGCTACACCTTC. It yields the protein CASFISGTLINYGYTF.